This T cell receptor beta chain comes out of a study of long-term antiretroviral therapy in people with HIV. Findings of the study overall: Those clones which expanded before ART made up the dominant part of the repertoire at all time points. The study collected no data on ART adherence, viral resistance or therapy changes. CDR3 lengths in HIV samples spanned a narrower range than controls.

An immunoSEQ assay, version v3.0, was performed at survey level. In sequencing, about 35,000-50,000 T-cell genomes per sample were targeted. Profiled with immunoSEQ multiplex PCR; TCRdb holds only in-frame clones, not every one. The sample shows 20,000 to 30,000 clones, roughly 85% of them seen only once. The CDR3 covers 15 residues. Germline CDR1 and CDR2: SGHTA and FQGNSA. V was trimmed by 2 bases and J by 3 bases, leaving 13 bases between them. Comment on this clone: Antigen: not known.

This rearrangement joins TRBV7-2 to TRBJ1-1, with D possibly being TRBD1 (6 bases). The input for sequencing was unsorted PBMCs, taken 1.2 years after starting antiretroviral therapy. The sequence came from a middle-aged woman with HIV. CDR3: CASSLIATGHTEAFF. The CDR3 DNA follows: TGTGCCAGCAGCTTAATCGCTACAGGGCACACTGAAGCTTTCTTT.